This TCR beta chain was retrieved from a study of technical replicates of blood from a few donors. Trimming pared 6 bases from V and 2 bases from J, leaving 10 bases between. The CDR3 is 14 residues long. The germline CDR1 and CDR2 sequences are MNHEY and SMNVEV (reference sequence). This clone turned up a few times. Generated by immunoSEQ multiplex PCR, the TCRdb table keeps only in-frame clones and is missing some. The sample records approximately 65,000 clones, around 86% being singletons. What was sequenced was PBMCs. The rearrangement links TRBV27 to TRBJ1-4; D ambiguous. The TCR comes from a human donor in good health. Some clones in this sample may be carry-over from other donors' samples. The CDR3 loop reads CASSPTYTNEKLFF. The DNA for the CDR3 is TGTGCCAGCAGCCCAACTTATACTAATGAAAAACTGTTTTTT.